The next 21 T cell receptor beta chains were all read from a single sample in a study of T-cell reconstitution after alpha-beta-depleted transplantation in children. A library of TCRbeta sequences, prepared with unique molecular identifiers, was generated. TCRdb re-derived calls from the PCR reads in MiXCR, one entry per CDR3 protein. Of a few hundred thousand distinct CDR3 sequences in the sample, around 25% were seen once. Sequences were derived from PBMCs, mostly from graft donor cells, sampled 180 days after TCRalphabeta/CD19-depleted stem cell transplant. The receptors were sampled from a male patient between 5 and 17 years old who had a stem cell transplant for acute lymphoblastic leukemia, so the T cells may come from the graft donor.

The genes are TRBV14 and TRBJ1-2, with TRBD1 matching 10 bases. This CDR3 has 17 residues. V shed 4 bases and J 7 bases; nucleotides not matched to a gene: 15. The germline V gene has CDR1 SGHDN and CDR2 FVKESK. CDR3 region: CASSLPTDRGRGSGYTF. As DNA, the CDR3 is TGTGCCAGCAGCCTCCCCACGGACAGGGGGAGAGGTAGTGGCTACACCTTC.

The rearrangement links TRBV20-1 to TRBJ2-1; D is perhaps TRBD2 (6 bases). Germline CDR1 DFQATT, CDR2 SNEGSKA (reference sequence). The CDR3 consists of 16 residues. The V and J ends lost 0 bases and 8 bases respectively, with 20 bases between them. The CDR3 is CSARDPERVDFYEQFF. In DNA, the CDR3 is TGCAGTGCTAGAGATCCTGAGCGGGTCGATTTCTATGAGCAGTTCTTC.

V and J are TRBV29-1 and TRBJ1-2; no definite D call. Germline V lookup: CDR1 SQVTM, CDR2 ANQGSEA. The length of the CDR3 is 11 residues. V lost 6 bases and J 7 bases, leaving 12 bases between the germline ends. The CDR3 nucleotides are TGCAGCGTGGGCGATTCAGCTGGCTACACCTTC. This gives the protein CSVGDSAGYTF.

This rearrangement joins TRBV29-1 to TRBJ2-7; tentative D call: TRBD2 (5 bases). Trimming took off 7 bases at V and 3 bases at J, with 13 bases between the two ends. The CDR3 runs 12 residues. Germline CDR1 and CDR2: SQVTM and ANQGSEA. The CDR3 DNA reads as TGCAGCGCCATTAGCGAGAACTACGAGCAGTACTTC. Translated: CSAISENYEQYF.

The J gene is TRBJ2-1, the V gene TRBV5-1; 9 bases match TRBD1. V shed 0 bases and J 6 bases; nucleotides not matched to a gene: 4. Germline CDR1 reads SGHRS; CDR2 reads YFSETQ. This CDR3 has 15 amino acids. The CDR3 nucleotides read TGCGCCAGCAGCTTGGGGGACAGGGTGAGCAATGAGCAGTTCTTC. Its translation: CASSLGDRVSNEQFF.

This clonotype was detected many times. The CDR3, as DNA: TGCAGTGCTAGAACTGGACCGAACTACGAGCAGTACTTC. It yields the protein CSARTGPNYEQYF. The chain links TRBV20-1 to TRBJ2-7; D unclear. V was trimmed by 2 bases and J by 3 bases, leaving 11 bases between them. The CDR3 totals 13 residues. The germline gives CDR1 DFQATT, CDR2 SNEGSKA (reference sequence).

This rearrangement joins TRBV19 to TRBJ1-5; 9 nucleotides match TRBD1. Trimming took 6 bases from V and 3 from J; bases not matched to a gene: 3. Germline CDR1 reads LNHDA; CDR2 reads SQIVND (reference sequence). CDR3 length: 14 amino acids. The CDR3 DNA sequence: TGTGCCAGTAGCGACAGGGGGTTCAATCAGCCCCAGCATTTT. Translating it yields CASSDRGFNQPQHF.

The chain combines TRBV4-1 with TRBJ1-5, with D possibly matching TRBD1 (5 bases). The V gene's germline CDR1 is MGHRA and CDR2 YSYEKL. Trimming shortened V by 9 bases and J by 3 bases, and 24 bases separated the two germline ends. The CDR3 loop spans 17 amino acids. This chain's CDR3 is CASHPVPGTIFNQPQHF. For the CDR3, the DNA is TGCGCCAGTCACCCTGTTCCCGGGACGATCTTCAATCAGCCCCAGCATTTT.

V is TRBV7-9 and J is TRBJ1-1; a weak D match, TRBD1 (6 bases). The CDR3 consists of 14 residues. Between the trimmed V and J ends, which lost 1 base and 6 bases, there was a span of 12 bases. CDR1 is SEHNR, CDR2 FQNEAQ, per germline (reference sequence). The CDR3 spells CASSLVGGDAEAFF. CDR3 sequence (DNA): TGTGCCAGCAGCTTAGTAGGGGGAGACGCTGAAGCTTTCTTT.

This clonotype was seen only a few times. V gene TRBV7-9 combines with J gene TRBJ2-7, with unresolved D. Germline V gene sequence: CDR1 SEHNR, CDR2 FQNEAQ (reference sequence). CDR3 length: 13 residues. V dropped 1 base and J dropped 3 bases, with 7 bases sitting between them. The CDR3 nucleotides read TGTGCCAGCAGCTTAGAGACAAACTACGAGCAGTACTTC. It specifies CASSLETNYEQYF.

There are a few counts of this clonotype. The gene calls are TRBV5-8 and TRBJ2-2, with TRBD1 identical over 9 bases. With 5 bases clipped from V and 9 bases from J, the junction kept 5 bases outside the gene matches. Germline CDR1 is SGHTS and CDR2 is YDEGEE. CDR3 size: 13 residues. CDR3 nucleotides: TGTGCCAGCAGGGGGACAGGGCGTCGGGAGCTGTTTTTT. Translating gives CASRGTGRRELFF. Drawing the rest from reference TRBV5-8 and TRBJ2-2, the complete variable domain is EAGVTQSPTHLIKTRGQQATLRCSPISGHTSVYWYQQALGLGLQFLLWYDEGEERNRGNFPPRFSGRQFPNYSSELNVNALELEDSALYLCASRGTGRRELFFGEGSRLTVL.

This chain joins TRBV7-8 and TRBJ2-3, with 8 bases identical to TRBD2. Losses at the gene ends were 6 bases for V and 3 bases for J; bases not matched to a gene: 17. Per germline, CDR1 SGHVS and CDR2 FQNEAQ. The CDR3 is 18 residues long. CDR3 amino acids: CASRSLLVREGQTDTQYF. As DNA, the CDR3 is TGTGCCAGCAGGTCTCTTCTTGTACGGGAGGGCCAAACAGATACGCAGTATTTT.

This clonotype was counted a few times. The chain employs TRBV9 and TRBJ2-7; D is ambiguous. The CDR3 contains 15 residues. Germline V gene data show CDR1 as SGDLS and CDR2 as YYNGEE. With 2 bases removed from V and 3 bases from J, the gap between germline ends came to 15 bases. The CDR3 here is CASSVSPSTYYEQYF. The DNA for the CDR3 is TGTGCCAGCAGCGTCTCACCCTCTACTTACTACGAGCAGTACTTC.

This clonotype was detected only a few times. The J gene is TRBJ2-7, the V gene TRBV6-5; TRBD1 matches at 11 bases. The V and J ends lost 4 bases and 6 bases, in that order; junction bases with no gene match: 5. CDR1 MNHEY and CDR2 SVGAGI come from the germline V gene. The CDR3 covers 14 residues. CDR3 protein: CASSLGTGGFEQYF. In DNA form, the CDR3 reads TGTGCCAGCAGTTTGGGGACAGGGGGTTTCGAGCAGTACTTC.

The chain uses TRBV15 and TRBJ2-5; D not certain. CDR1 and CDR2 (germline): LNHNV, YYDKDF (reference sequence). The germline V and J ends were trimmed by 3 bases and 4 bases, with 9 bases remaining between them. The CDR3 sequence is 13 residues long. CDR3 bases: TGTGCCACCAGCAGCTTTGTTCGAGAGACCCAGTACTTC. Amino acid sequence: CATSSFVRETQYF.

This rearrangement joins TRBV13 to TRBJ2-5, with 8 bases identical to TRBD2. Germline CDR1 PRHDT, CDR2 FYEKMQ (reference sequence). Trimming removed 1 base from V and 1 base from J; junction bases left unmatched: 11. The CDR3 runs 18 residues. The CDR3 spells CASSLVSEGGRSQETQYF. The CDR3 DNA reads TGTGCCAGCAGCTTAGTGAGTGAGGGCGGGAGGTCCCAAGAGACCCAGTACTTC.

The V call is TRBV5-1, the J call TRBJ1-6; possibly TRBD1 for D (6 bases). Trimming took 1 base from V and 0 from J, leaving 8 bases between them. Germline lookup yields CDR1 SGHRS and CDR2 YFSETQ. The CDR3 runs 16 residues. CDR3 coding DNA: TGCGCCAGCAGCTTGAGGGGGAGCTCCTATAATTCACCCCTCCACTTT. It is translated as CASSLRGSSYNSPLHF. Based on the CDR3 plus reference TRBV5-1 and TRBJ1-6, the full variable domain is KAGVTQTPRYLIKTRGQQVTLSCSPISGHRSVSWYQQTPGQGLQFLFEYFSETQRNKGNFPGRFSGRQFSNSRSEMNVSTLELGDSALYLCASSLRGSSYNSPLHFGNGTRLTVT.

A single count supports this clonotype. CDR3 DNA sequence: TGCGCCAGCGGGGACCTTGTCACAGATACGCAGTATTTT. Protein product: CASGDLVTDTQYF. The genes are TRBV5-1 and TRBJ2-3; perhaps D is TRBD1 or TRBD2 (5 bases each). This CDR3 region has 13 residues. Looked up from germline, CDR1 is SGHRS and CDR2 is YFSETQ. With 7 bases removed from V and 2 bases from J, the gap between germline ends came to 11 bases.

The V gene is TRBV3-1, the J gene TRBJ2-3, with TRBD2 as a possible D gene (5 bases). There are 12 residues in the CDR3. Trimming took off 4 bases at V and 7 bases at J, with 9 bases between the two ends. Germline V lookup: CDR1 LGHDT, CDR2 YNNKEL (reference sequence). The CDR3, as DNA: TGTGCCAGCAGCCCTTTCGGGAATACGCAGTATTTT. Translated: CASSPFGNTQYF.

This clonotype occurred many times. This chain connects TRBV9 to TRBJ2-1; 9 nucleotides align to TRBD2. CDR3 length: 16 amino acids. Germline V gene sequence: CDR1 SGDLS, CDR2 YYNGEE. Germline trimming cut 6 bases from V and 9 bases from J; bases unmatched to any gene: 16. CDR3 bases: TGTGCCAGCACCTTAAGCCGGGCTAGCGGGATTGTTGAGCAGTTCTTC. Protein product: CASTLSRASGIVEQFF.

This clonotype came up a few times. The V and J genes are TRBV7-3 and TRBJ2-7; 7 bases align to TRBD2. Germline lookup yields CDR1 SGHTA and CDR2 FQGTGA. With V trimmed by 1 base and J by 6 bases, 3 bases remained unmatched. There are 13 residues in the CDR3. The CDR3 loop is CASSLRGGFEQYF. The CDR3 DNA follows: TGTGCCAGCAGCTTAAGGGGAGGGTTCGAGCAGTACTTC.